This T cell receptor beta chain was sequenced in a study of blood T cells in healthy people across ages (dated by TCRdb to 2015 to 2017). For context, the study as a whole: Template switching captured roughly one uniquely barcoded TCR beta cDNA molecule per two T cells in model experiments. To track age-related changes in TCR beta repertoire diversity, the study relied on deep sequencing normalized with unique cDNA molecular identifiers. The donors were split into four age groups: young (average around 16 years), middle-aged (roughly 42), aged (more than 60) and long-lived (under 85). To avoid experimental bias, donors of different ages were randomly spread across the sequencing lanes. The study analyzed two additional independent replicas of 1 million unique cDNA reads from the same blood draw for two donors, one aged 18 to 30 and one aged 80 or older.

The donors were 40 or so Caucasian individuals from Russia, aged about 6 to 100 years, who were systemically healthy. About 9.8 milliliters of peripheral blood were drawn from each donor into EDTA-treated Vacutainer tubes. Ficoll-Paque density-gradient centrifugation was used to isolate PBMCs, with at least 7 million per sample. Trizol reagent was used to extract total RNA from the PBMCs, yielding at least 6 micrograms per sample. For every donor, flow cytometry on a PBMC aliquot measured the percentage of naive CD45RAhigh/CD27high T cells. Of note for this clonotype: No antigen is known for it. Base-call qualities are not available, and no considerably larger clone is one nucleotide away.

Library preparation was by 5' RACE. Reads for this sample came from an Illumina HiSeq 2500. A second roughly 6 to 11 cycle PCR used a sample-barcoded 5' primer and a J-beta primer mix. Each TCR beta cDNA molecule received a unique molecular identifier from a template-switch 5' adaptor carrying 12 random nucleotides. Each sample yielded at least 3 million CDR3-containing paired-end reads. The Mint cDNA synthesis kit, primed by a TRBC-specific oligonucleotide, was used to synthesize first-strand cDNA from all RNA. After uracil-DNA glycosylase treatment, a first 18-cycle PCR used universal primers M1SS and BC2_uni_R on all cDNA. In the paper's pipeline: For normalization, 1 million high-quality reads were randomly selected from each sample, with every read carrying a distinct molecular identifier. Instead of being binned into consensus sequences, reads that shared molecular identifiers were thrown out. MiTCR, run with a Q25 quality threshold and the strictest error-elimination algorithm, handled CDR3 identification, clonotype clustering and error correction. A nonparametric unseen species model using Euler transformation provided a lower-bound estimate of total TCR beta diversity. The public reads were run again by TCRdb, first through fastp at Q25 and then through MiXCR, and only productive beta chains were kept. Each entry merges the rows of one CDR3 protein and shows their most common DNA and genes. The V and J calls shown here were made by TCRdb, not taken from the authors' results. The sample includes fewer than 2,000,000 distinct CDR3 sequences, with roughly 32% observed a single time. Roughly 10% of the sample rests with the top ten.

The investigation overall reported the following: Estimates of total diversity based on one million sequenced T cells were regarded as lower bounds and as underestimates. A strong correlation was found between observed TCR beta diversity and the percentage of naive T cells measured by flow cytometry. Donor CMV infection status was unknown, potentially confounding age-related changes in expanded clonotypes. Compared with the aged group, the long-lived group had more naive CD4+ T cells, fewer expanded clones and increased TCR diversity, suggesting age selection. Observed TCR beta diversity per million T cells fell roughly linearly with age, and a significant reduction was already apparent by age roughly 40. Since profiling was done on bulk unsorted PBMCs, naive and antigen-experienced compartments could not be conclusively compared.

This clonotype was obtained from a woman aged 30 to 39 in good health. Material: blood.

The CDR3 protein sequence reads: CASSQGEGLTYEQYF. The DNA reads as follows: TGTGCCAGCAGCCAAGGTGAGGGTCTCACCTACGAGCAGTACTTC. The chain uses TRBV3-1 and TRBJ2-7; a tentative D match to TRBD2 spans 5 bases. From the cysteine up to the phenylalanine, the CDR3 has a length of 15 residues. The entry retains the CDR3 DNA only, 45 bases that are in frame from base 1. V is cut by 1 base and J by 2 bases, and the space between the germline ends is 12 bases. As encoded in the germline V gene (reference sequence), CDR1 is LGHDT while CDR2 is YNNKEL.